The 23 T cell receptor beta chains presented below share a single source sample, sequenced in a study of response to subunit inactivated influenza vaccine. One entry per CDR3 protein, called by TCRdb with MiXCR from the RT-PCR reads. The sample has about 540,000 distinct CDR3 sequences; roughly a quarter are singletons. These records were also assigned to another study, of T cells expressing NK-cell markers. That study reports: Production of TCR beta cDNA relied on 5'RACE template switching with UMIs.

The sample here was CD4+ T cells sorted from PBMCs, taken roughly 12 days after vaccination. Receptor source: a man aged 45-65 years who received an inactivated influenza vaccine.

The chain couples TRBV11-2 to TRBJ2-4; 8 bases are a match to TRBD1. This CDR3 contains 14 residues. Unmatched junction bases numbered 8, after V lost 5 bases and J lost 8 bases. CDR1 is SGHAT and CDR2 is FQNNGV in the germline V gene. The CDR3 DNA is TGTGCCAGCAGCCGATCAGGGGGCACGGACATTCAGTACTTC. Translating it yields CASSRSGGTDIQYF. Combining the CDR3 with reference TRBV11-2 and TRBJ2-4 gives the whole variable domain EAGVAQSPRYKIIEKRQSVAFWCNPISGHATLYWYQQILGQGPKLLIQFQNNGVVDDSQLPKDRFSAERLKGVDSTLKIQPAKLEDSAVYLCASSRSGGTDIQYFGAGTRLSVL.

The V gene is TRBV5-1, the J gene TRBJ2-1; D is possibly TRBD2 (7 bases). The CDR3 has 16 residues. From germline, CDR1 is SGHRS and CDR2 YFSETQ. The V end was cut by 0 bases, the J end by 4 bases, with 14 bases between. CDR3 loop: CASSLEGGAAYNEQFF. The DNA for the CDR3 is TGCGCCAGCAGCTTGGAAGGGGGGGCAGCTTACAATGAGCAGTTCTTC.

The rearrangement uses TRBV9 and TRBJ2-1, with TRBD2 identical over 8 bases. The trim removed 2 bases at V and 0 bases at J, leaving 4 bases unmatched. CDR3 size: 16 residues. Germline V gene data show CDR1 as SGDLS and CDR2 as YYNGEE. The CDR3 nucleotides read TGTGCCAGCAGCGTCGGGGGGGGAAGCTCCTACAATGAGCAGTTCTTC. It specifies CASSVGGGSSYNEQFF.

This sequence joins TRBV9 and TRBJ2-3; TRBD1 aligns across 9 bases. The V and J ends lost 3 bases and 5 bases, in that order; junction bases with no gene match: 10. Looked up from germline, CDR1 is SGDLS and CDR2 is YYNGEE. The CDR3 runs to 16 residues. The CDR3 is CASSATAGTGQDTQYF. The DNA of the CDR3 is TGTGCCAGCAGCGCGACCGCCGGGACAGGGCAAGATACGCAGTATTTT.

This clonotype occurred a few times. For the CDR3, the DNA is TGTGCCAGCAGAGAACGACAGGCGAACACCGGGGAGCTGTTTTTT. It yields the protein CASRERQANTGELFF. The genes are TRBV6-2 or TRBV6-3 and TRBJ2-2; TRBD1 might be the D (6 bases). Trimming cost V 6 bases and J 0 bases, with 11 bases left between them. CDR3 length: 15 residues. Looked up from germline, CDR1 is MNHEY and CDR2 is SVGEGT.

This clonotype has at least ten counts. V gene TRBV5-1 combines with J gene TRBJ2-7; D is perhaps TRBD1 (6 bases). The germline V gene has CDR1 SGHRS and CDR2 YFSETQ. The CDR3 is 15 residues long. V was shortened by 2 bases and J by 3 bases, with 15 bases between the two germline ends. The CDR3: CASSLAATGNYEQYF. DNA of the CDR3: TGCGCCAGCAGCTTAGCCGCGACAGGTAACTACGAGCAGTACTTC.

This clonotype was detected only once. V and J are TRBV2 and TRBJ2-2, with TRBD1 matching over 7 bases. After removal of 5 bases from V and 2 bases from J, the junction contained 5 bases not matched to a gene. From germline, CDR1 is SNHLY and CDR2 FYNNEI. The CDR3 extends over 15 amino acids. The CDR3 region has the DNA TGTGCCAGCAGTTACCGGACAGGCAACACCGGGGAGCTGTTTTTT. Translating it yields CASSYRTGNTGELFF.

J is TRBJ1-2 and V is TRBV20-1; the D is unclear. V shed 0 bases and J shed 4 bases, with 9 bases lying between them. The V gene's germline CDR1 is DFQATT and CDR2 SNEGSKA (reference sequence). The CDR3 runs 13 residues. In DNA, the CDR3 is TGCAGTGCTAGAGATCAAGTCTCCTATGGCTACACCTTC. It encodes CSARDQVSYGYTF.

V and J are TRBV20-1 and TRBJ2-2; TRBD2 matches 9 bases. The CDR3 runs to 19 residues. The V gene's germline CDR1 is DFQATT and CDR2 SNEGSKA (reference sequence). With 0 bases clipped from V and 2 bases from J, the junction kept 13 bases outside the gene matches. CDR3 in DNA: TGCAGTGCTAGAGATCGGAGAGGCGGACTAGCGTTAAACACCGGGGAGCTGTTTTTT. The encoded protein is CSARDRRGGLALNTGELFF.

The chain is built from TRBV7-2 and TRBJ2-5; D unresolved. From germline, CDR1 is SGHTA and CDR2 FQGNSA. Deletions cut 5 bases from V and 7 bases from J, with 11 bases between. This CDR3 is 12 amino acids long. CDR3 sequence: CASSLESGTQYF. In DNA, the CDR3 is TGTGCCAGCAGCCTCGAGTCCGGGACCCAGTACTTC.

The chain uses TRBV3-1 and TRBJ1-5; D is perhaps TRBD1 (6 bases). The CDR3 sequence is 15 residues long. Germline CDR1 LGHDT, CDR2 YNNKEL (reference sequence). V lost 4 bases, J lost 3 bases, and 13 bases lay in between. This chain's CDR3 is CASSLTPGANQPQHF. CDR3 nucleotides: TGTGCCAGCAGCCTGACCCCAGGGGCCAATCAGCCCCAGCATTTT.

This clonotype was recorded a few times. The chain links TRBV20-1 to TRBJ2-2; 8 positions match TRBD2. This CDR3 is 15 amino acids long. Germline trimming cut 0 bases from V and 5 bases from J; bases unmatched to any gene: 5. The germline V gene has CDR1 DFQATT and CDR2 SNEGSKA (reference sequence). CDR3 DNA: TGCAGTGCTAGAGAACCGGGGACTAGTACCGGGGAGCTGTTTTTT. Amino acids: CSAREPGTSTGELFF.

This CDR3 is CASRRTGTGAEKLFF. DNA for the CDR3: TGTGCCAGCAGGCGGACCGGGACAGGGGCTGAAAAACTGTTTTTT. The rearrangement joins TRBV3-1 to TRBJ1-4; 10 bases are a match to TRBD1. The CDR3 is made up of 15 amino acids. The V and J ends lost 6 bases and 7 bases, in that order; junction bases with no gene match: 8. Germline V gene lookup returns CDR1 LGHDT and CDR2 YNNKEL (reference sequence).

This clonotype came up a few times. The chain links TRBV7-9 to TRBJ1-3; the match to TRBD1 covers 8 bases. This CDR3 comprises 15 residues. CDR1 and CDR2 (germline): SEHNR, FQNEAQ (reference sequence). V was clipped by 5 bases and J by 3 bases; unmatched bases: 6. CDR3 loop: CASSPQGAIGNTIYF. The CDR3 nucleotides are TGTGCCAGCAGCCCTCAGGGGGCGATTGGAAACACCATATATTTT.

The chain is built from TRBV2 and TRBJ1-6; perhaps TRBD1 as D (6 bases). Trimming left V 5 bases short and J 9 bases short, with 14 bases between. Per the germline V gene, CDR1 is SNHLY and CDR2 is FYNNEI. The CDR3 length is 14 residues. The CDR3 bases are TGTGCCAGCAGTATGCAGGGGCTAGGTTCACCCCTCCACTTT. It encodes CASSMQGLGSPLHF.

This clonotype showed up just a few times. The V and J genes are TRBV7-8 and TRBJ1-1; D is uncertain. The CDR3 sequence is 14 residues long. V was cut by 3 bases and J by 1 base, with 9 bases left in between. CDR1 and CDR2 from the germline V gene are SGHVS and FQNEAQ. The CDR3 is CASSFSHSNTEAFF. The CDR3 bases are TGTGCCAGCAGCTTCTCCCATTCGAACACTGAAGCTTTCTTT.

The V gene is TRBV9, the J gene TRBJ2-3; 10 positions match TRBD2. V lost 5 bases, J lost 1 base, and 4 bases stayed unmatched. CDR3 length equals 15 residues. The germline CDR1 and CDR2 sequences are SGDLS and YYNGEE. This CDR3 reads CASSKTSGGTDTQYF. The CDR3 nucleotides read TGTGCCAGCAGTAAAACTAGCGGGGGCACAGATACGCAGTATTTT.

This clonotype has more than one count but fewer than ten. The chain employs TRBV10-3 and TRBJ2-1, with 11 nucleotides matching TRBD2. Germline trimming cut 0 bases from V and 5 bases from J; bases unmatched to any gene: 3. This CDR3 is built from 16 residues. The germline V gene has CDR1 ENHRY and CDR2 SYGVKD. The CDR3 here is CAISESMGLADNEQFF. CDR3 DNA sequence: TGTGCCATCAGTGAGTCGATGGGACTAGCGGACAATGAGCAGTTCTTC.

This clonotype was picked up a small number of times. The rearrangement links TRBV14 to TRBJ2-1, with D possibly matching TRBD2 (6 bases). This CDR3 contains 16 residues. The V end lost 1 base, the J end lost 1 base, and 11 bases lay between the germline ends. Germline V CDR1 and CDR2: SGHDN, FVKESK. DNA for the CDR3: TGTGCCAGCAGCCAAGTTGCGGGAAAGTCCTACAATGAGCAGTTCTTC. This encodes CASSQVAGKSYNEQFF.

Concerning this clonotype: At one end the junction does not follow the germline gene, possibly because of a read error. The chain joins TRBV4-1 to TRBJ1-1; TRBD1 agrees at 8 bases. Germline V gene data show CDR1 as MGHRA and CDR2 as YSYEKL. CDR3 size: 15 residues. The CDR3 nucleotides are TGCGCCAGCAGCCAAGACCCCGGGACAGGCGGGCTGATCGGGTTT. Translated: CASSQDPGTGGLIGF.

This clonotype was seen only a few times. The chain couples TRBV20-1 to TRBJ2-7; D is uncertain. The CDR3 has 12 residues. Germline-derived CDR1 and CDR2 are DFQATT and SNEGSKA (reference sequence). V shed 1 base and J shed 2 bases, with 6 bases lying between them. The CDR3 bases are TGCAGTGCTAGAGGGGCAACCTACGAGCAGTACTTC. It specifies CSARGATYEQYF.

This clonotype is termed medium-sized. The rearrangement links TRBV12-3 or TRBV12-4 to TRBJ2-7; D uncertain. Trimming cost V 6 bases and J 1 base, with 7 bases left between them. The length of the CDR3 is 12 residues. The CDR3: CASSLTSYEQYF. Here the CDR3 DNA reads TGTGCCAGCAGCCTGACGTCCTACGAGCAGTACTTC.

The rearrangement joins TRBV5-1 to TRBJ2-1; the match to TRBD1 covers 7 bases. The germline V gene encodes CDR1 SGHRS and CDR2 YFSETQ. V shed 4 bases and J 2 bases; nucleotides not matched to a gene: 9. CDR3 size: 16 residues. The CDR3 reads CASSRPGQSTYNEQFF. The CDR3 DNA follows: TGCGCCAGCAGCAGGCCGGGACAGTCAACCTACAATGAGCAGTTCTTC.